These 31 T cell receptor beta chains were sequenced from one sample in a study of T-cell reconstitution after alpha-beta-depleted transplantation in children. Unique molecular identifiers were incorporated when the TCRbeta library was constructed. TCRdb re-called the PCR reads through MiXCR, storing one row per CDR3 protein. The sample yields some 120,000 distinct CDR3 sequences, under 25% seen once. The sample in question was PBMCs, mostly from graft donor cells, obtained 180 days after TCRalphabeta/CD19-depleted stem cell transplant. All receptors come from a male patient between 2 and 15 years old who had a stem cell transplant for chronic granulomatous disease, so the T cells may come from the graft donor.

A word on this clonotype: A much bigger clone sits one base away, suggesting this may be a read error. The V gene is TRBV5-1, the J gene TRBJ2-7; 10 bases line up with TRBD2. CDR3 length: 14 amino acids. Germline CDR1 is SGHRS and CDR2 is YFSETQ. The V gene end was trimmed by 7 bases and the J gene end by 6 bases; junction bases not matched to a gene: 10. For the CDR3, the DNA is TGCGCCAGCTCGAGCGGGGGGGTCCTTAGCGAGCAGTACTTC. Translation: CASSSGGVLSEQYF. The complete variable domain, with remaining parts taken from reference TRBV5-1 and TRBJ2-7, reads KAGVTQTPRYLIKTRGQQVTLSCSPISGHRSVSWYQQTPGQGLQFLFEYFSETQRNKGNFPGRFSGRQFSNSRSEMNVSTLELGDSALYLCASSSGGVLSEQYFGPGTRLTVT.

The table lists this clonotype with a few counts. V usage is TRBV28 and J usage is TRBJ2-3; a possible D gene is TRBD1 (5 bases). V was clipped by 5 bases and J by 4 bases, with 10 bases between them. The CDR3 is 13 amino acids. Germline V lookup: CDR1 MDHEN, CDR2 SYDVKM. The CDR3 sequence is CASSGHGADTQYF. The CDR3 DNA reads as TGTGCCAGCAGTGGACATGGAGCAGATACGCAGTATTTT.

This clonotype was seen ten or more times. The chain links TRBV20-1 to TRBJ2-3; D gene unclear. The CDR3 has 14 residues. Trimming took 3 bases from V and 1 from J, leaving 11 bases between them. Germline assignment: CDR1 DFQATT and CDR2 SNEGSKA (reference sequence). The CDR3 spells CSASLEFRTDTQYF. CDR3 in DNA: TGCAGTGCTAGTTTGGAGTTTCGCACAGATACGCAGTATTTT.

This clonotype was counted at least ten times. This chain joins TRBV20-1 and TRBJ2-1, with 8 bases identical to TRBD1. The CDR3 has 17 residues. With V trimmed by 1 base and J by 0 bases, 8 bases remained unmatched. The V gene's germline CDR1 is DFQATT and CDR2 SNEGSKA (reference sequence). CDR3 in amino acids: CSARGAGGAGSYNEQFF. The CDR3 nucleotides are TGCAGTGCTAGAGGTGCAGGGGGCGCAGGCTCCTACAATGAGCAGTTCTTC.

There are a few counts of this clonotype. This rearrangement joins TRBV7-2 to TRBJ2-2; 9 nucleotides line up with TRBD1. Trimming cost V 1 base and J 5 bases; bases outside gene matches: 8. The CDR3 contains 17 residues. The V gene's germline CDR1 is SGHTA and CDR2 FQGNSA. The CDR3: CASSLGSGTGWTGELFF. As DNA, the CDR3 is TGTGCCAGCAGCTTAGGATCCGGGACAGGGTGGACCGGGGAGCTGTTTTTT.

The V call is TRBV4-3, the J call TRBJ2-3; D call uncertain. Germline V lookup: CDR1 LGHNA, CDR2 YSLEER. V was clipped by 3 bases and J by 5 bases, with 12 bases between them. This CDR3 has 14 residues. DNA for the CDR3: TGCGCCAGCAGCCAGGGGATATACGGAGATACGCAGTATTTT. This sequence encodes CASSQGIYGDTQYF.

This clonotype was counted between two and nine times. The rearrangement links TRBV18 to TRBJ2-1, with D hard to call. Trimming left V 0 bases short and J 5 bases short, with 5 bases between. Per the germline V gene, CDR1 is KGHSH and CDR2 is LQKENI. The CDR3 covers 13 residues. The CDR3 region has the DNA TGTGCCAGCTCACCACCTGAGAACAATGAGCAGTTCTTC. Translating gives CASSPPENNEQFF.

This clonotype has only a few counts. The chain couples TRBV6-5 to TRBJ2-7; the match to TRBD2 covers 7 bases. CDR1 and CDR2 (germline): MNHEY, SVGAGI. The CDR3 covers 14 residues. Unmatched junction bases numbered 6, after V lost 7 bases and J lost 0 bases. The DNA for the CDR3 is TGTGCCAGCATCCCGGGACTAACCTCCTACGAGCAGTACTTC. It encodes CASIPGLTSYEQYF.

This clonotype was picked up a small number of times. J is TRBJ2-3 and V is TRBV5-1, with D maybe TRBD1 (5 bases). CDR3 length equals 14 residues. Trimming took 5 bases from V and 3 from J, leaving 13 bases between them. Germline V lookup: CDR1 SGHRS, CDR2 YFSETQ. CDR3 DNA sequence: TGCGCCAGCAGTTATCAAGACAGAACAGATACGCAGTATTTT. This sequence encodes CASSYQDRTDTQYF.

The chain joins TRBV5-8 to TRBJ2-1, with D possibly TRBD2 on 6 matching bases. CDR1 SGHTS and CDR2 YDEGEE come from the germline V gene. The CDR3 runs to 14 residues. V lost 0 bases and J lost 6, with 10 bases in between. The DNA of the CDR3 is TGTGCCAGCAGCTTGGTCGGGAGAGGCAATGAGCAGTTCTTC. This translates into CASSLVGRGNEQFF. Drawing the rest from reference TRBV5-8 and TRBJ2-1, the complete variable domain is EAGVTQSPTHLIKTRGQQATLRCSPISGHTSVYWYQQALGLGLQFLLWYDEGEERNRGNFPPRFSGRQFPNYSSELNVNALELEDSALYLCASSLVGRGNEQFFGPGTRLTVL.

This rearrangement joins TRBV20-1 to TRBJ1-2, with TRBD1 as a possible D gene (5 bases). The CDR3 consists of 14 residues. Germline CDR1 reads DFQATT; CDR2 reads SNEGSKA (reference sequence). V shed 6 bases and J shed 7 bases, with 21 bases lying between them. This CDR3 reads CSAKMSQGTSGYTF. The CDR3 DNA sequence: TGCAGTGCAAAGATGTCGCAGGGAACCTCTGGCTACACCTTC.

This clonotype is medium-sized (0.01 to 0.1%). This rearrangement joins TRBV20-1 to TRBJ2-1; 8 bases align to TRBD2. The CDR3 spans 16 residues. Germline V gene data show CDR1 as DFQATT and CDR2 as SNEGSKA (reference sequence). V gave up 2 bases and J gave up 8 bases; unmatched junction bases: 14. The CDR3 reads CSARMSEREYFYEQFF. The CDR3 DNA reads TGCAGTGCTAGAATGTCGGAGCGGGAGTATTTCTATGAGCAGTTCTTC.

A few counts support this clonotype. CDR3 bases: TGTGCCAGCAGGGGACAGGGGGCAGACGAGCAGTACTTC. Its protein is CASRGQGADEQYF. This chain links TRBV12-3 or TRBV12-4 with TRBJ2-7; 12 positions agree with TRBD1. This CDR3 is 13 amino acids long. V was pared by 6 bases and J by 5 bases, with 2 bases of the junction left unmatched.

This clonotype was seen only a few times. J is TRBJ2-3 and V is TRBV5-6, with D perhaps matching TRBD2 (5 bases). This CDR3 spans 15 amino acids. V lost 6 bases to trimming and J lost 2 bases, with 16 bases between them. Germline V gene lookup returns CDR1 SGHDT and CDR2 YYEEEE. CDR3 nucleotide sequence: TGTGCCAGCATCCATATCAGCGGCCACACAGATACGCAGTATTTT. Translating gives CASIHISGHTDTQYF. The full variable domain, with the rest looked up from reference TRBV5-6 and TRBJ2-3, is DAGVTQSPTHLIKTRGQQVTLRCSPKSGHDTVSWYQQALGQGPQFIFQYYEEEERQRGNFPDRFSGHQFPNYSSELNVNALLLGDSALYLCASIHISGHTDTQYFGPGTRLTVL.

Many counts were recorded for this clonotype. The genes are TRBV12-3 or TRBV12-4 and TRBJ1-5, with 9 nucleotides matching TRBD1. This CDR3 has 16 amino acids. V shed 7 bases, J shed 0 bases, and the junction held 7 bases outside the gene matches. The CDR3 spells CASNLQGALSNQPQHF. DNA of the CDR3: TGTGCCAGCAACTTACAGGGGGCGCTTAGCAATCAGCCCCAGCATTTT.

On this clonotype itself: A read error may be the cause here, since a much bigger clone is one base away. The rearrangement joins TRBV20-1 to TRBJ2-3; TRBD2 matches at 13 bases. The CDR3 sequence is 16 residues long. In germline, CDR1 is DFQATT, CDR2 SNEGSKA (reference sequence). In nucleotides, the CDR3 is TGCATTGCTAGAGGGGGACTAGCGGGGTCCCTAAATACGCAGTATTTT. Residues: CIARGGLAGSLNTQYF.

The sample holds a few counts of this clonotype. This chain links TRBV5-1 with TRBJ1-1, with D uncertain. The germline V and J ends were trimmed by 4 bases and 7 bases, with 14 bases remaining between them. The CDR3 covers 13 residues. The germline V gene has CDR1 SGHRS and CDR2 YFSETQ. CDR3 sequence: CASSPSGVFEAFF. Written as DNA, the CDR3 is TGCGCCAGCAGCCCCAGTGGGGTTTTTGAAGCTTTCTTT.

This CDR3 is CAISGLAGAETQYF. CDR3 nucleotide sequence: TGTGCCATCAGCGGACTAGCGGGAGCGGAGACCCAGTACTTC. V gene TRBV10-3 combines with J gene TRBJ2-5, with TRBD2 matching over 13 bases. There are 14 residues in the CDR3. Germline CDR1 and CDR2: ENHRY and SYGVKD. V shed 6 bases, J shed 5 bases, and the junction held 3 bases outside the gene matches.

This clonotype was observed many times. The genes are TRBV20-1 and TRBJ2-2; TRBD1 might be the D (6 bases). In germline, CDR1 is DFQATT, CDR2 SNEGSKA (reference sequence). Trimming cost V 6 bases and J 3 bases, with 17 bases left between them. This CDR3 is built from 15 residues. The CDR3 spells CSAQTGNSDTGELFF. The CDR3 DNA is TGCAGTGCCCAGACAGGCAACTCAGACACCGGGGAGCTGTTTTTT.

The sample holds a few counts of this clonotype. The chain joins TRBV28 to TRBJ2-5, with D perhaps matching TRBD1 (5 bases). Trimming removed 3 bases at V and 5 bases at J, with 16 bases between. Germline lookup yields CDR1 MDHEN and CDR2 SYDVKM. There are 15 residues in the CDR3. CDR3 amino acids: CASSLQGTGWETQYF. DNA for the CDR3: TGTGCCAGCAGTTTGCAGGGTACAGGTTGGGAGACCCAGTACTTC.

This clonotype has a handful of counts. The rearrangement links TRBV4-1 to TRBJ1-2; D not resolved. Germline CDR1 and CDR2: MGHRA and YSYEKL. Trimming removed 0 bases at V and 7 bases at J, with 6 bases between. The CDR3 runs 12 residues. The CDR3 nucleotides are TGCGCCAGCAGCCAAGAGATCGGTGGCTACACCTTC. This codes for CASSQEIGGYTF.

The chain uses TRBV6-1 and TRBJ1-1; perhaps TRBD1 as D (5 bases). The germline V gene has CDR1 MNHNS and CDR2 SASEGT. V was cut by 1 base and J by 6 bases, with 12 bases left in between. The CDR3 spans 14 residues. This chain's CDR3 is CASSEDRRRAEAFF. The DNA for the CDR3 is TGTGCCAGCAGTGAAGACAGGCGGAGGGCTGAAGCTTTCTTT.

This clonotype was seen just once. The V call is TRBV11-2, the J call TRBJ2-2, with TRBD2 matching over 8 bases. This CDR3 is built from 18 residues. Germline CDR1 and CDR2: SGHAT and FQNNGV. The ends lost 3 bases at V and 0 bases at J; junction bases unmatched: 9. CDR3 DNA sequence: TGTGCCAGCAGCTTCCTAGCGGGCAATACTCCGAACACCGGGGAGCTGTTTTTT. Translating it yields CASSFLAGNTPNTGELFF.

This chain joins TRBV20-1 and TRBJ2-3; TRBD2 is a possible D gene (7 bases). The CDR3 spans 13 residues. The V gene lost 0 bases and the J gene lost 6 bases, with 10 bases spanning the gap. In germline, CDR1 is DFQATT, CDR2 SNEGSKA (reference sequence). This CDR3 is CSAREAGADTQYF. The CDR3 coding sequence is TGCAGTGCTAGAGAGGCGGGGGCGGATACGCAGTATTTT.

This clonotype came up many times. The CDR3 protein is CASSLETRPYNEQFF. CDR3 nucleotide sequence: TGTGCCAGCAGCTTAGAGACTAGGCCCTACAATGAGCAGTTCTTC. The chain has TRBV7-2 and TRBJ2-1; possible D gene TRBD2, 6 bases. The CDR3 loop spans 15 amino acids. Germline CDR1 reads SGHTA; CDR2 reads FQGNSA. V lost 1 base and J 2 bases, leaving 9 bases between the germline ends. Supplemented by reference TRBV7-2 and TRBJ2-1, the full variable domain reads GAGVSQSPSNKVTEKGKDVELRCDPISGHTALYWYRQSLGQGLEFLIYFQGNSAPDKSGLPSDRFSAERTGGSVSTLTIQRTQQEDSAVYLCASSLETRPYNEQFFGPGTRLTVL.

This clonotype was seen at least ten times. The chain is built from TRBV20-1 and TRBJ1-4; weak D call: TRBD1 (5 bases). Germline V lookup: CDR1 DFQATT, CDR2 SNEGSKA (reference sequence). The CDR3 has 15 residues. V was shortened by 4 bases and J by 8 bases, with 20 bases between the two germline ends. CDR3 DNA sequence: TGCAGTGCTAAGAAAGGGGCATCCCCCGAGGAAAAACTGTTTTTT. Amino acid sequence: CSAKKGASPEEKLFF.

The V call is TRBV7-2, the J call TRBJ2-5; D unclear. Germline CDR1 reads SGHTA; CDR2 reads FQGNSA. CDR3 length equals 13 residues. V lost 6 bases to trimming and J lost 7 bases, with 15 bases between them. For the CDR3, the DNA is TGTGCCAGCAGTTACCTAGGGTCCCCGACCCAGTACTTC. It yields the protein CASSYLGSPTQYF.

This clonotype was seen at least ten times. The chain uses TRBV19 and TRBJ2-3; TRBD1 agrees at 12 bases. V lost 3 bases to trimming and J lost 4 bases; unmatched junction nucleotides: 8. The germline V gene has CDR1 LNHDA and CDR2 SQIVND (reference sequence). CDR3 size: 17 residues. CDR3 residues: CASSILPGQGASDTQYF. CDR3 in DNA: TGTGCCAGTAGTATCCTTCCGGGACAGGGGGCTTCAGATACGCAGTATTTT.

This clonotype was counted at least ten times. The gene calls are TRBV29-1 and TRBJ2-1; D gene uncertain. CDR3 size: 14 residues. Germline CDR1 is SQVTM and CDR2 is ANQGSEA. V was pared by 3 bases and J by 5 bases, with 14 bases between. The CDR3 DNA is TGCAGCGTTGATCCCCGGCAGTTACACAATGAGCAGTTCTTC. It encodes CSVDPRQLHNEQFF.

The chain combines TRBV5-1 with TRBJ1-1; D remains unclear. The CDR3 is made up of 14 amino acids. CDR1 SGHRS and CDR2 YFSETQ come from the germline V gene. The V end was cut by 2 bases, the J end by 4 bases, with 12 bases between. CDR3 loop: CASSFGNSATEAFF. DNA for the CDR3: TGCGCCAGCAGCTTCGGGAATTCCGCCACTGAAGCTTTCTTT. The whole variable domain, filled in from reference TRBV5-1 and TRBJ1-1, reads KAGVTQTPRYLIKTRGQQVTLSCSPISGHRSVSWYQQTPGQGLQFLFEYFSETQRNKGNFPGRFSGRQFSNSRSEMNVSTLELGDSALYLCASSFGNSATEAFFGQGTRLTVV.

This clonotype was seen at least ten times. The rearrangement uses TRBV9 and TRBJ2-1, with TRBD2 matching 15 bases. CDR3 size: 17 residues. The J segment lost 9 bases and the V segment lost 3 bases, leaving 10 bases of the junction unmatched. Germline CDR1 is SGDLS and CDR2 is YYNGEE. The CDR3 spells CASSDPGLAGGMSEQFF. CDR3 nucleotide sequence: TGTGCCAGCAGCGACCCGGGACTAGCGGGAGGAATGAGTGAGCAGTTCTTC.